This T cell receptor beta chain came from a study of OX40 agonist ivuxolimab in advanced cancers. At the level of the study: Every 2 weeks, ivuxolimab was infused into the patients intravenously at between 0.01 and 10 mg/kg. Study-wide points: There were, on average, more expanded clones in CD8+ T cells than in CD4+. Some patients who did not respond also had low normalized T-cell clonal expansion.

Blood specimens came from baseline, cycle 4 day 1, and cycle 7 day 1. Germline CDR1 is MNHEY and CDR2 is SMNVEV (reference sequence). The CDR3 extends over 16 amino acids. The V and J ends lost 5 bases and 2 bases respectively, with 16 bases between them. This clone has a single count. What it binds is unknown. Some clones are missing from TCRdb's copy, which holds only in-frame ones; the method was immunoSEQ multiplex PCR. This repertoire shows 20,000 to 25,000 clones, around 86% found once; its top ten account for 35% to 50%. This TCR derives from an adult with an advanced solid tumor such as melanoma, head and neck, liver or kidney cancer. The sequenced sample was CD4+ or CD8+ T cells sorted from blood, obtained in a trial of the OX40 agonist ivuxolimab. The gene calls are TRBV27 and TRBJ2-1, with TRBD1 as a possible D gene (6 bases). CDR3 in DNA: TGTGCCAGCAGTCCCAAAATCCGGGACACCTACAATGAGCAGTTCTTC. It is translated as CASSPKIRDTYNEQFF.